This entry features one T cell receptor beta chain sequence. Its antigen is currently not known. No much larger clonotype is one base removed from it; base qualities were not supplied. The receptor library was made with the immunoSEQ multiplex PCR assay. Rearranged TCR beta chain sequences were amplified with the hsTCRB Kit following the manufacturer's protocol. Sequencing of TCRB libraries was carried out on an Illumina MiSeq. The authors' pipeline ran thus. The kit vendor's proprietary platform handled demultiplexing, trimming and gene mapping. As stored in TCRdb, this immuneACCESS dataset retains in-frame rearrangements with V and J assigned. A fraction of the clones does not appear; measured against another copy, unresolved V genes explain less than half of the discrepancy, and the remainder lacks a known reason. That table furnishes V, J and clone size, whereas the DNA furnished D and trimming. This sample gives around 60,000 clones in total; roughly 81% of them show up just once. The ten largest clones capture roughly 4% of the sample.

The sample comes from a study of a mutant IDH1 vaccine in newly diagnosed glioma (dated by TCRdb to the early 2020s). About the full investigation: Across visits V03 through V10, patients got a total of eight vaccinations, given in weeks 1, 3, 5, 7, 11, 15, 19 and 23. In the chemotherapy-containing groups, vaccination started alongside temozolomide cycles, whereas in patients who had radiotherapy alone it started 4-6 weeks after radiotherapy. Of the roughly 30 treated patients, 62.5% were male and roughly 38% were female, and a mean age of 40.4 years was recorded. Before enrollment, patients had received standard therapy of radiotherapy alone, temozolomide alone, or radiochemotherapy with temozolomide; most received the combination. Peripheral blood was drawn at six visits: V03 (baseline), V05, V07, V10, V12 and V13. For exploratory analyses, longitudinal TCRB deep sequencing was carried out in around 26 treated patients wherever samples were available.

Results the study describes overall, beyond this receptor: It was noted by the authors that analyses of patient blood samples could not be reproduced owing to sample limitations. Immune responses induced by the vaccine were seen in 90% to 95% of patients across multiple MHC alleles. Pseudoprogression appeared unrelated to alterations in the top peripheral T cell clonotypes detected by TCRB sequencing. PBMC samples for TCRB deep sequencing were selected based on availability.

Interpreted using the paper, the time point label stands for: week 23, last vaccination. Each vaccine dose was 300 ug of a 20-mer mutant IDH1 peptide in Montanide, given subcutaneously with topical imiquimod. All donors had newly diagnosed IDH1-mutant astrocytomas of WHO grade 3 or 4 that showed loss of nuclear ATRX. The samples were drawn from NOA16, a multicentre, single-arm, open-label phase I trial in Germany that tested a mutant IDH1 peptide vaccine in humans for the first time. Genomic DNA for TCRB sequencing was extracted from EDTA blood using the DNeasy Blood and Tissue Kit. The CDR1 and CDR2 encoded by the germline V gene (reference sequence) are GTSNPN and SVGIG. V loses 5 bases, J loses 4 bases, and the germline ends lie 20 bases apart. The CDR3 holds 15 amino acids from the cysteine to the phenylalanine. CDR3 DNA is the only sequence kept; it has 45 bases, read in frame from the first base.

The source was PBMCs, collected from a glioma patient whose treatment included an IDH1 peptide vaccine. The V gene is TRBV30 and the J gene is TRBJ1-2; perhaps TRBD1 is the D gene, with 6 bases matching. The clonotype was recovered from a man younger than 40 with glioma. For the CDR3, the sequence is CAWGKTGGVVYGYTF. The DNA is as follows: TGTGCCTGGGGGAAGACAGGAGGTGTAGTCTATGGCTACACCTTC.